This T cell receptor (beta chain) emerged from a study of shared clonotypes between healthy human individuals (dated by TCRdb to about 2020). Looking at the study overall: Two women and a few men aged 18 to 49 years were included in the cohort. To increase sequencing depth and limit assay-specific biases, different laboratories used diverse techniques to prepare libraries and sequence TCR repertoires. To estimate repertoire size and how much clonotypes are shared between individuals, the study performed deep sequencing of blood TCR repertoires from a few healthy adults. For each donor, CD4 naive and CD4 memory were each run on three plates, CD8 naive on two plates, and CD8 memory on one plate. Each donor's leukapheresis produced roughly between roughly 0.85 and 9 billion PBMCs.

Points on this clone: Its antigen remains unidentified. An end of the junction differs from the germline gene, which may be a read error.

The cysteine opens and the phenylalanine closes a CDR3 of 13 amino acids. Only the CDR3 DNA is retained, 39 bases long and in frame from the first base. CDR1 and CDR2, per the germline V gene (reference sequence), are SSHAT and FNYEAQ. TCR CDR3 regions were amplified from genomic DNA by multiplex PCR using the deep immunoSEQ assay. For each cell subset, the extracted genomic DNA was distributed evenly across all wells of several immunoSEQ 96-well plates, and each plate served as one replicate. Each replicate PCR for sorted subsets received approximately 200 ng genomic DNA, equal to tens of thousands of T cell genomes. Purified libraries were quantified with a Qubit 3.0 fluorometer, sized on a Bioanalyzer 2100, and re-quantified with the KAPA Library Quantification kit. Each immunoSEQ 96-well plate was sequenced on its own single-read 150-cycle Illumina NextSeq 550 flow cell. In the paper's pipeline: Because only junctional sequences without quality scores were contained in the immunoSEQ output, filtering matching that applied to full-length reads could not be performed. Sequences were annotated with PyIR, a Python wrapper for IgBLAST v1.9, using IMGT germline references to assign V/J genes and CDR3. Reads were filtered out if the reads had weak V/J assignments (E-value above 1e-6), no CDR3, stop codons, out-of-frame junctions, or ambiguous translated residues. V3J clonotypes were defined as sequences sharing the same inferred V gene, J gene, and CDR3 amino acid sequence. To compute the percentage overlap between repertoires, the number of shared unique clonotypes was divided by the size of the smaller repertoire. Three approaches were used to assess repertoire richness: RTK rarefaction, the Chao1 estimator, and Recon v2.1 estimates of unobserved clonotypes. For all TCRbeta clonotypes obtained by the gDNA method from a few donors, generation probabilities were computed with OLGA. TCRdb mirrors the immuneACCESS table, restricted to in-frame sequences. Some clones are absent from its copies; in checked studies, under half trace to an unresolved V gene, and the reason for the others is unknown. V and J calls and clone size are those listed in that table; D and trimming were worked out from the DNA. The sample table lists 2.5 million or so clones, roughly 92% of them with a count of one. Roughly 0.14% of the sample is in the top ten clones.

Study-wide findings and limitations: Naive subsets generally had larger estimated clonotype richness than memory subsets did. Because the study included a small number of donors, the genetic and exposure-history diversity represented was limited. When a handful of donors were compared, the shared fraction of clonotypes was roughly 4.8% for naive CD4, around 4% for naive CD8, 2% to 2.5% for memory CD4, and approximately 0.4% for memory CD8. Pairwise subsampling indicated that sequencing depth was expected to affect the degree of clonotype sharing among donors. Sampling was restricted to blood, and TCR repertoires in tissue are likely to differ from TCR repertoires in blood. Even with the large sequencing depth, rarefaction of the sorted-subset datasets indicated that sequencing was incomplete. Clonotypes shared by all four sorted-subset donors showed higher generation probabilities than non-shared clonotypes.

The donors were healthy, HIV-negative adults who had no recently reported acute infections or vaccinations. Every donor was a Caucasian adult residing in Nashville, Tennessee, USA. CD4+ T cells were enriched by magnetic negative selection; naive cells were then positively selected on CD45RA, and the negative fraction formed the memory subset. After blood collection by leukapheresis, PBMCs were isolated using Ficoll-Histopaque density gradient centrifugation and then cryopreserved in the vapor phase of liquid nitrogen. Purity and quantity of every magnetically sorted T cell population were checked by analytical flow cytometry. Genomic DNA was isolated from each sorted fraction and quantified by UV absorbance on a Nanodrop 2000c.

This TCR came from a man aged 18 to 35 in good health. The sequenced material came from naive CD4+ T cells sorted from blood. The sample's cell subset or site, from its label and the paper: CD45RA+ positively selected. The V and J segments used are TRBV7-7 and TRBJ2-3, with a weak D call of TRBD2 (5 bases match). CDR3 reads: CASSYSRGDTQYF. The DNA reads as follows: TGTGCTAGCAGCTACTCCCGGGGAGATACGCAGTATTTT. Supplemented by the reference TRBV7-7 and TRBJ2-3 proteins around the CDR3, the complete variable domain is GAGVSQSPRYKVTKRGQDVTLRCDPISSHATLYWYQQALGQGPEFLTYFNYEAQPDKSGLPSDRFSAERPEGSISTLTIQRTEQRDSAMYRCASSYSRGDTQYFGPGTRLTVL.